The clone carrying this T cell receptor beta chain has only a few counts. Authors' processing steps: The authors estimated nucleated cell counts from reference gene primer amplification. TCRdb's table, derived via immunoSEQ multiplex PCR, lists solely in-frame clones and lacks some. V, J and clone size derive from that table, while D and trimming were established from the DNA sequence. The sample yields about 220,000 clones, more than 70% seen once. This specimen belongs to a study of blood T cell repertoires in COVID-19. Trimming removed 9 bases at V and 7 bases at J, with 16 bases between. The CDR3 extends over 13 amino acids. Germline CDR1 reads SGHNT; CDR2 reads YYREEE (reference sequence).

The sequence came from an elderly woman with acute or convalescent COVID-19. V is TRBV5-4 and J is TRBJ2-2, with a weak D call TRBD2 (6 bases). The sample was peripheral blood. The CDR3 spells CATTFRGNGELFF. The CDR3 DNA reads TGTGCCACCACGTTTCGGGGGAACGGGGAGCTGTTTTTT. Full variable domain (rest looked up from reference TRBV5-4 and TRBJ2-2): ETGVTQSPTHLIKTRGQQVTLRCSSQSGHNTVSWYQQALGQGPQFIFQYYREEENGRGNFPPRFSGLQFPNYSSELNVNALELDDSALYLCATTFRGNGELFFGEGSRLTVL.